A single TCR beta chain is shown here with its context. The V end was cut by 8 bases, the J end by 7 bases, with 8 bases between. This CDR3 region has 10 residues. Germline V gene sequence: CDR1 SNHLY, CDR2 FYNNEI. These data belong to a study of T cell changes during pregnancy in multiple sclerosis. Sequencing was performed with immunoSEQ multiplex PCR; in TCRdb, only in-frame clones are kept and a portion is missing. The sample shows around 31,000 clones, roughly 92% of them seen only once. Source: CD4+ T cells from peripheral blood mononuclear cells, taken in the first trimester of pregnancy. The TCR was taken from a female donor with multiple sclerosis, enrolled in a pregnancy study. The chain combines TRBV2 with TRBJ1-1; D is possibly TRBD1 (5 bases). CDR3 nucleotide sequence: TGTGCCAGCGGCGGGGGTGAAGCTTTCTTT. This gives the protein CASGGGEAFF.